This TCR beta chain was sequenced for a study of shared clonotypes between healthy human individuals (TCRdb year 2020). Broadly, across the study: The cohort comprised two women and a few men aged 18 to 49 years. Between about 0.85 and 9.5 billion PBMCs per donor were obtained by leukapheresis. To increase sequencing depth and limit assay-specific biases, TCR repertoire library preparation and sequencing were carried out by different laboratories using diverse techniques. To estimate repertoire size and how much clonotype sharing occurs between individuals, the study deeply sequenced the blood TCR repertoires of roughly 5 healthy adults. Per donor, three plates each were used for CD4 naive and CD4 memory, two for CD8 naive, and one for CD8 memory.

Using the deep immunoSEQ assay, TCR CDR3 regions were amplified from genomic DNA by multiplex PCR. Extracted genomic DNA from each cell subset was distributed evenly across all wells of several immunoSEQ 96-well plates, and each plate was treated as a replicate. Each replicate PCR for sorted subsets received around 0.2 ug genomic DNA, equal to about 30,000 T cell genomes. Purified libraries were quantified with a Qubit 3.0 fluorometer, sized on a Bioanalyzer 2100, and re-quantified with the KAPA Library Quantification kit. Every immunoSEQ 96-well plate was sequenced on a dedicated single-read 150-cycle Illumina NextSeq 550 flow cell. Processing in the source paper ran as follows. Because the immunoSEQ output held only junctional sequences and lacked quality scores, the filtering could not match the filtering applied to full-length reads. Sequences were annotated with PyIR, a Python wrapper for IgBLAST v1.9, and V/J genes and CDR3 were assigned using IMGT germline references. Reads were removed for weak V/J assignments (E-value above 1e-6), missing CDR3, stop codons, out-of-frame junctions, or ambiguous translated residues. A V3J clonotype was defined by an identical inferred V gene, J gene, and CDR3 amino acid sequence. Percentage overlap between repertoires was calculated by dividing the number of shared unique clonotypes by the size of the smaller repertoire. Three approaches were used to assess repertoire richness: RTK rarefaction, the Chao1 estimator, and Recon v2.1 estimates of unobserved clonotypes. Generation probabilities were computed with OLGA for all TCRbeta clonotypes obtained by the gDNA method from four donors. In its TCRdb copy, this immuneACCESS table keeps in-frame sequences only and misses some clones. Where compared with another copy, unresolved V genes explain less than half of these, and the others have no known cause. V, J and clone size derive from that table, while D and trimming were established from the DNA sequence. Within this sample are 1.5 million to 2.5 million clones, with approximately 95% of them counted one time only. Of the sample, around 1.2% falls within the top ten clones.

For the CD8 naive samples, CD45RO-negative cells were positively selected for CCR7, yielding a CD45RA+CCR7+ population from which TemRA cells were excluded. Healthy HIV-negative adults with no recently reported acute infections or vaccinations were included as donors. All donors were Caucasian adults living in Nashville, Tennessee, USA. After blood collection by leukapheresis, PBMCs were isolated using Ficoll-Histopaque density gradient centrifugation and then cryopreserved in the vapor phase of liquid nitrogen. Analytical flow cytometry was used to check the purity and quantity of every magnetically sorted T cell population. Genomic DNA was isolated from every sorted fraction and measured by UV absorbance on a Nanodrop 2000c. As for this clone: What this receptor recognizes is not known. No base qualities exist here, and no much larger clone lies one base off it.

V is trimmed back by 3 bases and J by 2 bases, and the junction contains 14 bases that no gene match accounts for. Spanning cysteine to phenylalanine, the CDR3 consists of 18 amino acids. Only CDR3 DNA is held: 54 bases, read in frame from base 1. For CDR1 and CDR2, the germline V gene lists MNHNS and SASEGT. Study-wide findings and limitations: Because the study included a small number of donors, the genetic and exposure-history diversity represented was limited. Naive subsets generally had larger estimated clonotype richness than memory subsets. Sharing across a handful of donors was observed for about 5% of naive CD4, 3.5% of naive CD8, roughly 2.4% of memory CD4, and roughly 0.4% of memory CD8 clonotypes. Compared with non-shared clonotypes, clonotypes shared by all four sorted-subset donors had higher generation probabilities. Rarefaction of sorted-subset datasets indicated incomplete sequencing despite the large sequencing depth. Sampling was restricted to blood, and TCR repertoires in tissues likely differ from the TCR repertoires found in blood. Pairwise subsampling indicated that sequencing depth was expected to affect the degree of clonotype sharing among donors.

The sample consisted of naive CD8+ T cells sorted from blood. In the paper's terms, the cell subset or site label means: CD45RA+CCR7+. Here the chain combines TRBV6-1 and TRBJ2-3; 7 bases in between match TRBD2. The receptor comes from a man in his late teens or twenties in good health. The DNA reads TGTGCCAGCAGTGATGGGGGGGTGTGGGAGGAAGCCACAGATACGCAGTATTTT. Its translation is CASSDGGVWEEATDTQYF.